These 20 T cell receptor beta chains share one sample of origin, sequenced in a study of shared clonotypes between healthy human individuals. Produced via immunoSEQ multiplex PCR; TCRdb's table is partial and in-frame only. In the table there are about 560,000 clones, 70% to 80% of which are singletons. The sequenced sample consisted of PBMCs. Receptor source: a woman aged 40 to 50 in good health. Some clones in this sample may be carry-over from other donors' samples.

The chain recombines TRBV18 with TRBJ2-3; no reliable D call. V lost 4 bases and J 2 bases, leaving 10 bases between the germline ends. The CDR3 contains 14 residues. Germline values: CDR1 KGHSH, CDR2 LQKENI. CDR3 in DNA: TGTGCCAGCTCACAGGGTTTCGTCACAGATACGCAGTATTTT. This encodes CASSQGFVTDTQYF. Full variable domain (remainder filled in from reference TRBV18 and TRBJ2-3): NAGVMQNPRHLVRRRGQEARLRCSPMKGHSHVYWYRQLPEEGLKFMVYLQKENIIDESGMPKERFSAEFPKEGPSILRIQQVVRGDSAAYFCASSQGFVTDTQYFGPGTRLTVL.

The V call is TRBV5-1, the J call TRBJ2-3, with a tentative D call TRBD1 (5 bases). The V end was cut by 0 bases, the J end by 5 bases, with 10 bases between. The CDR3 length is 14 residues. CDR1 SGHRS and CDR2 YFSETQ come from the germline V gene. Here the CDR3 reads CASSLGQPGDTQYF. CDR3 coding DNA: TGCGCCAGCAGCTTGGGACAGCCCGGAGATACGCAGTATTTT.

V is TRBV4-2 and J is TRBJ2-7; no clear D. This CDR3 has 15 residues. Trimming left V 0 bases short and J 1 base short, with 10 bases between. Germline V lookup: CDR1 LGHNA, CDR2 YNFKEQ. As DNA, the CDR3 is TGTGCCAGCAGCCAAGATCGTCAGGTTTCCTACGAGCAGTACTTC. Protein product: CASSQDRQVSYEQYF.

The chain combines TRBV4-1 with TRBJ2-2; a weak D match, TRBD2 (5 bases). Germline V CDR1 and CDR2: MGHRA, YSYEKL. The germline V and J ends were trimmed by 1 base and 10 bases, with 13 bases remaining between them. This CDR3 is built from 14 residues. This CDR3 reads CASSQVVSGMELFF. The CDR3 DNA follows: TGCGCCAGCAGCCAAGTAGTATCCGGGATGGAGCTGTTTTTT.

The rearrangement links TRBV30 to TRBJ2-2; 7 nucleotides agree with TRBD1. The V segment lost 4 bases and the J segment 5 bases; nucleotides outside the gene matches: 1. Germline values: CDR1 GTSNPN, CDR2 SVGIG (reference sequence). CDR3 length: 12 amino acids. For the CDR3, the DNA is TGTGCCTGGACCAGGGGGACCGGGGAGCTGTTTTTT. Residues: CAWTRGTGELFF. Complete variable domain (other parts from reference TRBV30 and TRBJ2-2): SQTIHQWPATLVQPVGSPLSLECTVEGTSNPNLYWYRQAAGRGLQLLFYSVGIGQISSEVPQNLSASRPQDRQFILSSKKLLLSDSGFYLCAWTRGTGELFFGEGSRLTVL.

The chain couples TRBV6-4 to TRBJ2-5, with 11 bases matching TRBD2. CDR1 is MRHNA and CDR2 is SNTAGT in the germline V gene. The trim removed 10 bases at V and 7 bases at J, leaving 8 bases unmatched. The CDR3 totals 13 residues. The CDR3 region is CANGTSGLGTQYF. The CDR3 coding sequence is TGTGCCAACGGGACTAGCGGACTGGGGACCCAGTACTTC.

This chain joins TRBV9 and TRBJ1-3, with a possible D match to TRBD1 (5 bases). The V gene lost 0 bases and the J gene lost 0 bases, with 7 bases spanning the gap. The CDR3 contains 15 residues. CDR1 and CDR2 (germline): SGDLS, YYNGEE. The CDR3 sequence: CASSVVGTSGNTIYF. In nucleotides, the CDR3 is TGTGCCAGCAGCGTAGTCGGGACCTCTGGAAACACCATATATTTT.

V usage is TRBV28 and J usage is TRBJ1-2; D gene unclear. The CDR3 is 15 amino acids. The V end was cut by 4 bases, the J end by 3 bases, with 15 bases between. From germline, CDR1 is MDHEN and CDR2 SYDVKM. The CDR3 loop reads CASSSARAGYYGYTF. For the CDR3, the DNA is TGTGCCAGCAGTTCGGCCCGGGCCGGCTACTATGGCTACACCTTC.

This clone was detected many times. The chain's CDR3 is CAISLAGGYEQYF. The CDR3 coding sequence is TGTGCCATCAGCTTAGCGGGAGGATACGAGCAGTACTTC. V and J are TRBV10-3 and TRBJ2-7; 10 bases are a match to TRBD2. The CDR3 totals 13 residues. J lost 4 bases, V lost 6 bases, and 3 bases had no gene match. Germline CDR1 ENHRY, CDR2 SYGVKD.

The V call is TRBV7-2, the J call TRBJ2-3; D possibly matches TRBD1 or TRBD2 (6 bases each). The CDR3 has 16 residues. The V end was cut by 5 bases, the J end by 2 bases, with 17 bases between. CDR1 SGHTA and CDR2 FQGNSA come from the germline V gene. The CDR3, as DNA: TGTGCCAGCAGCAGGGGGGTAGCGGACCACACAGATACGCAGTATTTT. The encoded protein is CASSRGVADHTDTQYF.

This clone came up once. The V call is TRBV25-1, the J call TRBJ1-2; D remains unclear. Germline V lookup: CDR1 MGHDK, CDR2 SYGVNS. The V end was cut by 8 bases, the J end by 3 bases, with 13 bases between. The CDR3 sequence is 13 residues long. The CDR3 protein is CASRTQAYYGYTF. The DNA for the CDR3 is TGTGCCAGCCGAACTCAGGCCTACTATGGCTACACCTTC.

The rearrangement joins TRBV9 to TRBJ2-7; 11 bases are a match to TRBD1. Per the germline V gene, CDR1 is SGDLS and CDR2 is YYNGEE. The CDR3 is 14 amino acids. Trimming at V came to 2 bases and at J to 7 bases, leaving 5 bases not matched to a gene. CDR3 DNA sequence: TGTGCCAGCAGCGTGGGACAGGGGGTAGGAGAGCAGTACTTC. Amino acid sequence: CASSVGQGVGEQYF.

In this sample, this clone turned up many times. Distinct nucleotide sequences in the sample also encode this CDR3. The CDR3 is CASSRTRDTQYF. CDR3 DNA: TGCGCCAGCAGCCGAACGCGGGATACGCAGTATTTT. The chain employs TRBV5-1 and TRBJ2-3; no clear D gene. This CDR3 has 12 amino acids. Germline loops: CDR1 SGHRS, CDR2 YFSETQ. Trimming cost V 4 bases and J 6 bases, with 9 bases left between them.

The chain employs TRBV5-5 and TRBJ2-1; D is perhaps TRBD1 (6 bases). CDR3 size: 16 residues. Trimming cost V 1 base and J 5 bases, with 16 bases left between them. The germline CDR1 and CDR2 sequences are SGHKS and YYEKEE (reference sequence). The CDR3 coding sequence is TGTGCCAGCAGCTTGTATTTGAGTGCAGGGGACAATGAGCAGTTCTTC. It encodes CASSLYLSAGDNEQFF.

The V gene is TRBV4-2, the J gene TRBJ2-2; D perhaps matches TRBD2 (6 bases). The germline V gene has CDR1 LGHNA and CDR2 YNFKEQ. Trimming stripped 2 bases from V and 2 bases from J, with 12 bases between. This CDR3 is built from 16 residues. CDR3 amino acids: CASSQSLAANTGELFF. In nucleotides, the CDR3 is TGTGCCAGCAGCCAATCACTAGCTGCTAACACCGGGGAGCTGTTTTTT.

This clone was seen only once. The V call is TRBV7-8, the J call TRBJ2-1; possibly TRBD2 for D (6 bases). V lost 0 bases, J lost 3 bases, and 9 bases lay in between. Germline V lookup: CDR1 SGHVS, CDR2 FQNEAQ. The CDR3 runs to 15 residues. The CDR3 region is CASSLAVGSYNEQFF. Written as DNA, the CDR3 is TGTGCCAGCAGCTTAGCAGTCGGGAGCTACAATGAGCAGTTCTTC.

This rearrangement joins TRBV2 to TRBJ2-7; D is unresolved. This CDR3 region has 11 residues. V lost 7 bases and J 4 bases, leaving 8 bases between the germline ends. In germline, CDR1 is SNHLY, CDR2 FYNNEI. For the CDR3, the DNA is TGTGCCAGCAAGGTCGAATACGAGCAGTACTTC. It encodes CASKVEYEQYF.

This clone appeared many times. This chain links TRBV28 with TRBJ2-4; tentatively, D is TRBD1 (5 bases). Germline lookup yields CDR1 MDHEN and CDR2 SYDVKM. Deletions cut 6 bases from V and 10 bases from J, with 13 bases between. This CDR3 has 12 amino acids. CDR3 nucleotide sequence: TGTGCCAGCAGCCGACAGCTTGGGATTCAGTACTTC. This codes for CASSRQLGIQYF.

The V call is TRBV30, the J call TRBJ1-5; 7 bases agree with TRBD1. The CDR3 covers 14 residues. V trimming: 1 base; J trimming: 2 bases; junction bases outside the gene matches: 2. Germline CDR1 reads GTSNPN; CDR2 reads SVGIG (reference sequence). In DNA form, the CDR3 reads TGTGCCTGGAGTGAGAGGGGGCGCAATCAGCCCCAGCATTTT. As protein: CAWSERGRNQPQHF.

This clone was detected only a few times. The chain joins TRBV28 to TRBJ1-2, with D uncertain. Germline-derived CDR1 and CDR2 are MDHEN and SYDVKM. The CDR3 has 14 amino acids. V lost 5 bases and J 2 bases, leaving 12 bases between the germline ends. CDR3 in DNA: TGTGCCAGCAGTCCACCGGGAGGGAACTATGGCTACACCTTC. This codes for CASSPPGGNYGYTF.